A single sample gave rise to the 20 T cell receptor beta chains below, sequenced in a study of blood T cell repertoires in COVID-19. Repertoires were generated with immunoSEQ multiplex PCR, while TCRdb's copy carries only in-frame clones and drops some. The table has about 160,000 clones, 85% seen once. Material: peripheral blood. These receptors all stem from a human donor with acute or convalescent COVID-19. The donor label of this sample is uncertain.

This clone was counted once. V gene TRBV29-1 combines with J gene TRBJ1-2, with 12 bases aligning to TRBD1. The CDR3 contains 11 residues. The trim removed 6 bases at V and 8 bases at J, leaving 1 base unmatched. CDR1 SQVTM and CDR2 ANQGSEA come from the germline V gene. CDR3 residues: CSVGTGGGYTF. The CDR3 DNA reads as TGCAGCGTCGGGACAGGGGGCGGCTACACCTTC.

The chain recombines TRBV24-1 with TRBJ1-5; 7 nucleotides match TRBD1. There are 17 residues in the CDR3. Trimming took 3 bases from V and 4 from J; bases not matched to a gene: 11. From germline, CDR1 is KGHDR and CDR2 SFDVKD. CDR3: CATSDLPRDRLNQPQHF. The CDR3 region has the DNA TGTGCCACCAGTGATCTCCCCAGGGACAGACTAAATCAGCCCCAGCATTTT.

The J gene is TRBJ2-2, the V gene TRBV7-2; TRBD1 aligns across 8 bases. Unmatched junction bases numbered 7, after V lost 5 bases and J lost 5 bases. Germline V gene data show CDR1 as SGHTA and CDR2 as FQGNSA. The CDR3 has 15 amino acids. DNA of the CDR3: TGTGCCAGCAGCGCGGATACAGGGGGAACCGGGGAGCTGTTTTTT. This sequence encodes CASSADTGGTGELFF.

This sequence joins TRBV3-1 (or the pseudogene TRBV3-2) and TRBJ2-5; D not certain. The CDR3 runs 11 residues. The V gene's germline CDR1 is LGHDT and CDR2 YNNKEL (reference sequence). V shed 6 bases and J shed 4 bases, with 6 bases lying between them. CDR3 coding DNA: TGTGCCAGCAGTCGAGTAGAGACCCAGTACTTC. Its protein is CASSRVETQYF.

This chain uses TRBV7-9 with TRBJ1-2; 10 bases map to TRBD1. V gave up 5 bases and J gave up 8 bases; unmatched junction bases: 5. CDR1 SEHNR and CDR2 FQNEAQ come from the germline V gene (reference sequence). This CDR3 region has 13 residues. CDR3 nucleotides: TGTGCCAGCAGCCCGGACAGGGGGTACGGCTACACCTTC. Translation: CASSPDRGYGYTF.

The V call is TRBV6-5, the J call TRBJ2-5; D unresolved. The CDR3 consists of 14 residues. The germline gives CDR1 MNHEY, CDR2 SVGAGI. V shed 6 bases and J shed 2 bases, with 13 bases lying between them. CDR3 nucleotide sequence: TGTGCCAGCAGGTTGAGCCTTATTCAAGAGACCCAGTACTTC. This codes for CASRLSLIQETQYF.

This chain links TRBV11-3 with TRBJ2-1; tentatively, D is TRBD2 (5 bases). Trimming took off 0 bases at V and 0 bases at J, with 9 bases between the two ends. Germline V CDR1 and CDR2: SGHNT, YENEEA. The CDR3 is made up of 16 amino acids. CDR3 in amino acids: CASSLDSAGSYNEQFF. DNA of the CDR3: TGTGCCAGCAGCTTAGATTCGGCGGGCTCCTACAATGAGCAGTTCTTC.

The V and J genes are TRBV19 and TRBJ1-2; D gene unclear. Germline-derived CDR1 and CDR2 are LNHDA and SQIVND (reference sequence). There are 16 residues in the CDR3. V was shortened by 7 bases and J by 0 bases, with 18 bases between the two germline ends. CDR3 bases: TGTGCCAGTACCCCCCCCGGACGGCGGGCTAACTATGGCTACACCTTC. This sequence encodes CASTPPGRRANYGYTF.

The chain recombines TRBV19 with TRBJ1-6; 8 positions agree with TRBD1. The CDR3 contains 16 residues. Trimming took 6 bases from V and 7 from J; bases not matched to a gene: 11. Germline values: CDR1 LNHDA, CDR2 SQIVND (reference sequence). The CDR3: CASSITPSGGNSPLHF. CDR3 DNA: TGTGCCAGTAGCATCACCCCGTCAGGGGGCAATTCACCCCTCCACTTT.

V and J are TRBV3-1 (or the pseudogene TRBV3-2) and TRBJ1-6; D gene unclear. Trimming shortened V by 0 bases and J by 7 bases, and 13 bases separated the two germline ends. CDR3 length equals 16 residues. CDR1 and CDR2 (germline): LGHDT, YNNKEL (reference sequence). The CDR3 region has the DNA TGTGCCAGCAGCCAAGATTTTGTGTCAGCGAATTCACCCCTCCACTTT. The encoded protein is CASSQDFVSANSPLHF.

The CDR3 sequence: CASSLGGTGAYTEAFF. The CDR3, as DNA: TGTGCCAGCAGCTTAGGGGGGACAGGGGCGTACACTGAAGCTTTCTTT. The V call is TRBV7-2, the J call TRBJ1-1; 10 positions agree with TRBD1. V lost 1 base to trimming and J lost 3 bases; unmatched junction nucleotides: 5. The CDR3 spans 16 residues. Germline V gene data show CDR1 as SGHTA and CDR2 as FQGNSA.

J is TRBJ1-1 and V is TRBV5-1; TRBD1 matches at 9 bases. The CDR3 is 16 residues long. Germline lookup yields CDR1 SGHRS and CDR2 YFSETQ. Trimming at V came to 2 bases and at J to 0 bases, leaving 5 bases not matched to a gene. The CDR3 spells CASSFQDRGMNTEAFF. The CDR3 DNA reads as TGCGCCAGCAGCTTTCAAGACAGGGGGATGAACACTGAAGCTTTCTTT.

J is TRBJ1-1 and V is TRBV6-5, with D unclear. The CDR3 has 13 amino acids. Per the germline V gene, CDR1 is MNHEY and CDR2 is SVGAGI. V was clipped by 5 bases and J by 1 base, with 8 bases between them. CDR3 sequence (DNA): TGTGCCAGCAGTACCGGTTGGAACACTGAAGCTTTCTTT. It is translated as CASSTGWNTEAFF.

CDR3 region: CASSYSKEKQFF. CDR3 DNA sequence: TGTGCCAGCAGTTACTCGAAAGAGAAGCAGTTCTTC. V gene TRBV6-5 combines with J gene TRBJ2-1; no clear D gene. The length of the CDR3 is 12 residues. Germline CDR1 is MNHEY and CDR2 is SVGAGI. With 0 bases removed from V and 11 bases from J, the gap between germline ends came to 8 bases.

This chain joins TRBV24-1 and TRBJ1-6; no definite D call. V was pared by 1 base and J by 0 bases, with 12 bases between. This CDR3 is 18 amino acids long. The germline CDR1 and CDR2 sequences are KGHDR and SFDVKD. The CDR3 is CATSDLTGGSSYNSPLHF. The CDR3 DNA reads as TGTGCCACCAGTGATTTAACGGGAGGAAGCTCCTATAATTCACCCCTCCACTTT.

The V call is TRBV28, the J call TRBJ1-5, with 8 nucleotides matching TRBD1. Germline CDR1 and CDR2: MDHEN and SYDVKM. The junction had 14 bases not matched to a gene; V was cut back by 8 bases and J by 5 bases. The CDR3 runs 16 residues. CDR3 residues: CASDLHPGGADQPQHF. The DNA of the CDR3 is TGTGCCAGCGACTTACACCCAGGGGGCGCGGATCAGCCCCAGCATTTT.

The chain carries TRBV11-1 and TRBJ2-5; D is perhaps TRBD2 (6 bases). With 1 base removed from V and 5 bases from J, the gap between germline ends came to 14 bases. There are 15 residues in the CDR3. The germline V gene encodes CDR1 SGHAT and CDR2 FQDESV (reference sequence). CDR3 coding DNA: TGTGCCAGCAGCTTAGTTGGCTCGGAGGGTGAGACCCAGTACTTC. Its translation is CASSLVGSEGETQYF.

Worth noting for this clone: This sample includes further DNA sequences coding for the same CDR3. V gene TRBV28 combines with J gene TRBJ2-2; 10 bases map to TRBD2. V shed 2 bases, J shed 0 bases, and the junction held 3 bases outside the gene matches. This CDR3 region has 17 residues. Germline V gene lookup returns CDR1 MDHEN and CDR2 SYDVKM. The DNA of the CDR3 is TGTGCCAGCAGTTTAGGAGCGGGGGGGCCGAACACCGGGGAGCTGTTTTTT. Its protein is CASSLGAGGPNTGELFF.

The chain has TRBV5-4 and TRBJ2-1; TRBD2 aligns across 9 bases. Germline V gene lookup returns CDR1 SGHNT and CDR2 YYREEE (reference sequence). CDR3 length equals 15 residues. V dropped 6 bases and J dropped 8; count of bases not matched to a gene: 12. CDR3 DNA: TGTGCCAGCACCCGAGGGGGCGGGGGGGCCGATGAGCAGTTCTTC. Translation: CASTRGGGGADEQFF.

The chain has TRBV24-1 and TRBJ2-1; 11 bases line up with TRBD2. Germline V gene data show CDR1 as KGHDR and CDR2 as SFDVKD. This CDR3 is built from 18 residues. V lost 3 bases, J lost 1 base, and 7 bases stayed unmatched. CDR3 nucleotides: TGTGCCACCAGTGATAGTAGCGGGGGGGCCTCTTCCTACAATGAGCAGTTCTTC. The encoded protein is CATSDSSGGASSYNEQFF.